Below, 2 T cell receptor beta chains from the same sample are listed, as sequenced in a study of OX40 agonist ivuxolimab in advanced cancers. Produced via immunoSEQ multiplex PCR; TCRdb's table is partial and in-frame only. The sample has over 10,000 clones; around 80% are singletons. Material: CD4+ or CD8+ T cells sorted from blood, obtained in a trial of the OX40 agonist ivuxolimab. These receptors originate from an adult with an advanced solid tumor such as melanoma, head and neck, liver or kidney cancer.

The chain is built from TRBV7-9 and TRBJ2-7, with D perhaps TRBD2 (6 bases). Trimming pared 5 bases from V and 3 bases from J, leaving 14 bases between. Germline lookup yields CDR1 SEHNR and CDR2 FQNEAQ (reference sequence). The CDR3 loop spans 14 amino acids. The CDR3 coding sequence is TGTGCCAGCAGCCCCTCGGGAGACTACTACGAGCAGTACTTC. As protein: CASSPSGDYYEQYF.

The V gene is TRBV9, the J gene TRBJ2-5; TRBD2 agrees at 9 bases. After removal of 5 bases from V and 5 bases from J, the junction contained 7 bases not matched to a gene. Germline lookup yields CDR1 SGDLS and CDR2 YYNGEE. The CDR3 sequence is 14 residues long. CDR3 nucleotides: TGTGCCAGCAGTCTAGCGGGGATGGGGGAGACCCAGTACTTC. As protein: CASSLAGMGETQYF. Combining the CDR3 with reference TRBV9 and TRBJ2-5 gives the whole variable domain DSGVTQTPKHLITATGQRVTLRCSPRSGDLSVYWYQQSLDQGLQFLIQYYNGEERAKGNILERFSAQQFPDLHSELNLSSLELGDSALYFCASSLAGMGETQYFGPGTRLLVL.